The T cell receptor (beta chain) described here comes from a study of cytomegalovirus exposure and HLA in healthy donors. Across the study: Researchers previously reported finding 90 million to 120 million unique TCR beta sequences from approximately 200 million T cells.

CDR1 LNHNV and CDR2 YYDKDF come from the germline V gene (reference sequence). With 0 bases removed from V and 3 bases from J, the gap between germline ends came to 12 bases. There are 15 residues in the CDR3. Study-level findings and limits: Researchers left out some V segments, among them TRBV6-2 and TRBV6-3, as indistinguishable. Within the data, a cluster of highly shared sequence variants was likely a sequencing artifact.

Use of 60 Vbeta and 13 Jbeta primers characterized the PCR. Clones were read by immunoSEQ multiplex PCR, and TCRdb kept only the in-frame ones, dropping some. The sample has 150,000 to 200,000 clones, about 85% seen once; the top ten hold roughly 2.2%. Of note for this clone: Its antigen remains unidentified.

The TCR originated in a man aged 18 to 30 in good health and CMV-seropositive. What was sequenced was PBMCs. J is TRBJ2-7 and V is TRBV15; tentative D call: TRBD1 (6 bases). The CDR3 bases are TGTGCCACCAGCAGAGAAAAAGGGGGAAACTACGAGCAGTACTTC. This translates into CATSREKGGNYEQYF. Filled out from reference TRBV15 and TRBJ2-7, the complete variable domain reads DAMVIQNPRYQVTQFGKPVTLSCSQTLNHNVMYWYQQKSSQAPKLLFHYYDKDFNNEADTPDNFQSRRPNTSFCFLDIRSPGLGDTAMYLCATSREKGGNYEQYFGPGTRLTVT.